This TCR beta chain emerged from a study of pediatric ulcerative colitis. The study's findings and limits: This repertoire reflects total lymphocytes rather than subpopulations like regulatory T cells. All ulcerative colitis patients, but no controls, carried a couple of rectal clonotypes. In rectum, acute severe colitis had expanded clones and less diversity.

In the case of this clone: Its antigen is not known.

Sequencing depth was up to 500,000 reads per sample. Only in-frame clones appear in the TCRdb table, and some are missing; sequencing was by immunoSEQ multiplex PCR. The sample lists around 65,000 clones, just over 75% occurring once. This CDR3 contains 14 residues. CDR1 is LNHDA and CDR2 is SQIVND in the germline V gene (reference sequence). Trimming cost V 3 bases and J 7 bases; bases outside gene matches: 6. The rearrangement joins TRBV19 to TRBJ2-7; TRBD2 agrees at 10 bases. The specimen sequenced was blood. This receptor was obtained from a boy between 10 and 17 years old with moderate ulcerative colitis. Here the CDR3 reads CASSIQRGGEEQYF. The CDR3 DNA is TGTGCCAGTAGTATCCAGCGGGGGGGCGAGGAGCAGTACTTC.